The TCR beta chain under discussion was sequenced for a study of cytomegalovirus exposure and HLA in healthy donors. Whole-study context: Of several hundred genotyped donors, around 80% grouped in the Caucasian-associated ancestry cluster.

V was cut by 0 bases and J by 4 bases, with 9 bases left in between. This CDR3 spans 14 amino acids. CDR1 and CDR2 from the germline V gene are SGHNT and YENEEA. Study observations and caveats: Later analysis revealed greater clonal expansion in HLA-associated TCR beta chains than in equally common others. TCR beta sequences reportedly predicted most subjects' HLA-A and HLA-B alleles accurately.

Details on this clone: Its cognate antigen is unknown.

13 Jbeta primers and 60 Vbeta primers were used for the PCR. TCRdb keeps only in-frame clones here, not all; method: immunoSEQ multiplex PCR. This sample has 150,000 to 200,000 clones; 75% to 90% occur once, and the top ten carry 6.3%. The material sequenced was PBMCs. The receptor was derived from a middle-aged man in good health and CMV-seropositive. V and J are TRBV11-3 and TRBJ2-5; D uncertain. The CDR3 region has the DNA TGTGCCAGCAGCTTAGATCGAGGCGGAGAGACCCAGTACTTC. Translated: CASSLDRGGETQYF.